This entry lists 15 T cell receptor beta chains sequenced from one sample in a study of tumor-infiltrating lymphocytes in localized non-small cell lung cancer. Sequencing was performed with immunoSEQ multiplex PCR; in TCRdb, only in-frame clones are kept and a portion is missing. This sample has approximately 15,000 clones; around 80% occur once, and the top ten carry approximately 10%. The sequenced material came from uninvolved lung tissue not adjacent to the tumor. The receptors stem from a human donor with non-small cell lung cancer.

The genes are TRBV2 and TRBJ1-1; 8 bases are shared with TRBD1. Germline loops: CDR1 SNHLY, CDR2 FYNNEI. V shed 6 bases, J shed 11 bases, and the junction held 11 bases outside the gene matches. The CDR3 is 13 residues long. As DNA, the CDR3 is TGTGCCAGCAGATCCGACAGGGGTGATTCGGCTTTCTTT. The encoded protein is CASRSDRGDSAFF.

The chain joins TRBV28 to TRBJ1-4; a weak D match, TRBD1 (5 bases). Germline V gene sequence: CDR1 MDHEN, CDR2 SYDVKM. Trimming removed 3 bases at V and 4 bases at J, with 9 bases between. This CDR3 has 14 residues. The CDR3 loop is CASSLGQFNEKLFF. The CDR3 DNA is TGTGCCAGCAGTTTGGGGCAGTTTAATGAAAAACTGTTTTTT.

The chain carries TRBV5-1 and TRBJ1-1; D unresolved. The germline V and J ends were trimmed by 7 bases and 0 bases, with 13 bases remaining between them. CDR1 SGHRS and CDR2 YFSETQ come from the germline V gene. The CDR3 is 14 amino acids. CDR3 nucleotide sequence: TGCGCCAGCTCAGAGGATGGCGTGAACACTGAAGCTTTCTTT. It is translated as CASSEDGVNTEAFF.

V and J are TRBV5-1 and TRBJ2-5, with D hard to call. This CDR3 has 13 residues. Deletions cut 2 bases from V and 4 bases from J, with 9 bases between. The germline gives CDR1 SGHRS, CDR2 YFSETQ. The DNA of the CDR3 is TGCGCCAGCAGCTTCGGTAGCTCAGAGACCCAGTACTTC. Its protein is CASSFGSSETQYF.

The V gene is TRBV15, the J gene TRBJ2-7; tentatively, D is TRBD1 (6 bases). Germline V gives CDR1 LNHNV, CDR2 YYDKDF (reference sequence). The V end was cut by 0 bases, the J end by 2 bases, with 17 bases between. The CDR3 is 17 residues long. The CDR3 region is CATSRDQIGGWAYEQYF. Written as DNA, the CDR3 is TGTGCCACCAGCAGAGATCAAATTGGGGGCTGGGCCTACGAGCAGTACTTC.

This chain uses TRBV2 with TRBJ2-7, with TRBD2 matching 10 bases. Losses at the gene ends were 4 bases for V and 3 bases for J; bases not matched to a gene: 6. This CDR3 spans 15 amino acids. Germline assignment: CDR1 SNHLY and CDR2 FYNNEI. The CDR3 spells CASSGSGRSRYEQYF. The CDR3, as DNA: TGTGCCAGCAGTGGTAGCGGGAGGAGCCGCTACGAGCAGTACTTC.

V usage is TRBV6-6 and J usage is TRBJ1-5, with D possibly being TRBD1 (5 bases). The V gene's germline CDR1 is MNHNY and CDR2 SVGAGI (reference sequence). The CDR3 runs to 16 residues. V was clipped by 8 bases and J by 0 bases, with 17 bases between them. The CDR3: CASGTGENYSNQPQHF. The CDR3 DNA reads as TGTGCCAGCGGTACGGGGGAAAATTATAGCAATCAGCCCCAGCATTTT.

The chain joins TRBV27 to TRBJ1-3, with TRBD1 matching over 7 bases. This CDR3 contains 15 residues. Germline values: CDR1 MNHEY, CDR2 SMNVEV (reference sequence). Trimming at V came to 6 bases and at J to 0 bases, leaving 5 bases not matched to a gene. CDR3 region: CASRTTGNSGNTIYF. In DNA, the CDR3 is TGTGCCAGCAGAACGACAGGGAACTCTGGAAACACCATATATTTT.

The table lists this clone with a count of one. This chain joins TRBV5-5 and TRBJ2-7; no firm D call. In germline, CDR1 is SGHKS, CDR2 YYEKEE (reference sequence). The CDR3 is made up of 12 amino acids. V was trimmed by 2 bases and J by 6 bases, leaving 9 bases between them. CDR3 region: CASSFLDGEQYF. The CDR3 DNA follows: TGTGCCAGCAGCTTTTTAGACGGCGAGCAGTACTTC.

The chain joins TRBV20-1 to TRBJ2-1; no definite D call. Trimming cost V 5 bases and J 6 bases, with 5 bases left between them. The CDR3 covers 10 residues. CDR1 and CDR2 from the germline V gene are DFQATT and SNEGSKA (reference sequence). CDR3 amino acids: CSAYGNEQFF. The CDR3 DNA reads TGCAGTGCTTATGGCAATGAGCAGTTCTTC.

This clone occurred once. The genes are TRBV7-9 and TRBJ1-2; the D gene is possibly TRBD1 (5 bases). V lost 5 bases, J lost 4 bases, and 11 bases lay in between. CDR1 is SEHNR and CDR2 is FQNEAQ in the germline V gene (reference sequence). The CDR3 is 13 residues long. This chain's CDR3 is CASSPGTSYGYTF. For the CDR3, the DNA is TGTGCCAGCAGCCCGGGGACCTCCTATGGCTACACCTTC.

This chain joins TRBV10-1 and TRBJ2-3; 9 positions agree with TRBD2. The CDR3 is made up of 13 amino acids. The J segment lost 0 bases and the V segment lost 8 bases, leaving 0 bases of the junction unmatched. Germline V gene lookup returns CDR1 WNHNN and CDR2 SYGVQD (reference sequence). CDR3 amino acids: CASGTSSTDTQYF. CDR3 sequence (DNA): TGCGCCAGCGGGACTAGCAGCACAGATACGCAGTATTTT.

V and J are TRBV5-1 and TRBJ2-2; possibly TRBD1 for D (5 bases). The CDR3 spans 14 residues. Trimming removed 4 bases from V and 7 bases from J, with 14 bases in between. Germline V gene lookup returns CDR1 SGHRS and CDR2 YFSETQ. CDR3 residues: CASSPQGADGELFF. The CDR3 region has the DNA TGCGCCAGCAGCCCCCAAGGGGCGGACGGGGAGCTGTTTTTT. The complete variable domain, with remaining parts taken from reference TRBV5-1 and TRBJ2-2, reads KAGVTQTPRYLIKTRGQQVTLSCSPISGHRSVSWYQQTPGQGLQFLFEYFSETQRNKGNFPGRFSGRQFSNSRSEMNVSTLELGDSALYLCASSPQGADGELFFGEGSRLTVL.

In this sample, this clone turned up once. The chain carries TRBV6-1 and TRBJ2-1; a possible D gene is TRBD2 (5 bases). CDR1 is MNHNS and CDR2 is SASEGT in the germline V gene. The CDR3 has 17 amino acids. V shed 0 bases and J shed 0 bases, with 12 bases lying between them. The CDR3 spells CASSEAWRVYSYNEQFF. The CDR3 DNA is TGTGCCAGCAGTGAAGCGTGGCGGGTGTACTCCTACAATGAGCAGTTCTTC.

This clone appeared a few times. The J gene is TRBJ1-1, the V gene TRBV10-3; unclear D gene. This CDR3 contains 16 residues. CDR1 ENHRY and CDR2 SYGVKD come from the germline V gene. V lost 10 bases to trimming and J lost 0 bases, with 21 bases between them. The CDR3 region has the DNA TGTGCCAGCCTCGCTGCTTTAAGAGGCCTGAACACTGAAGCTTTCTTT. Its protein product is CASLAALRGLNTEAFF.